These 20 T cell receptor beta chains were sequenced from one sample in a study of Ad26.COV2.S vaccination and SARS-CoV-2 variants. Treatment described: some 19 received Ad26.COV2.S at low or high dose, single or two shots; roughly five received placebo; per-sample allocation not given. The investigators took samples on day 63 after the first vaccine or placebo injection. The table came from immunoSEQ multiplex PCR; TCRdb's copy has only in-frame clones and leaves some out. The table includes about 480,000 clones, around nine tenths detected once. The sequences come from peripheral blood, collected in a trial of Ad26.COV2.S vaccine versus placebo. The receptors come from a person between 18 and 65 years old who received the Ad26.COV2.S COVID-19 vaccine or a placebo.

CDR3 residues: CALVTGGYEQYF. The CDR3 DNA sequence: TGTGCCTTAGTGACAGGGGGGTACGAGCAGTACTTC. The V and J genes are TRBV30 and TRBJ2-7; 9 bases map to TRBD1. V lost 7 bases to trimming and J lost 4 bases; unmatched junction nucleotides: 5. Germline assignment: CDR1 GTSNPN and CDR2 SVGIG (reference sequence). This CDR3 is built from 12 residues.

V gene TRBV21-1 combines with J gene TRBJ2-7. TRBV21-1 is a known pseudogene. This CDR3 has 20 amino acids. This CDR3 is CASSKEGRCQLTHYHYEQYF. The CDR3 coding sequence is TGTGCCAGCAGCAAAGAGGGCAGATGCCAGCTGACGCACTATCACTACGAGCAGTACTTC.

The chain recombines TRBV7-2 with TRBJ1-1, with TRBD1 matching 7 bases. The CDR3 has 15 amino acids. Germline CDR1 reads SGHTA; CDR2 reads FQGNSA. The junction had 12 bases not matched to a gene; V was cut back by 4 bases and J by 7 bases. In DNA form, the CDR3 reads TGTGCCAGCAGCTCATTACCGGGACAGTCGATTGAAGCTTTCTTT. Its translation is CASSSLPGQSIEAFF.

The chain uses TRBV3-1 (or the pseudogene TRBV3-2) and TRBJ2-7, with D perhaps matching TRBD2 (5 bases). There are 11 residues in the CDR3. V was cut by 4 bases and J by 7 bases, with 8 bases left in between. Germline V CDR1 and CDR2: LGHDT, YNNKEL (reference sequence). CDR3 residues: CASSLPGEQYF. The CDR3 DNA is TGTGCCAGCAGCCTTCCGGGGGAGCAGTACTTC.

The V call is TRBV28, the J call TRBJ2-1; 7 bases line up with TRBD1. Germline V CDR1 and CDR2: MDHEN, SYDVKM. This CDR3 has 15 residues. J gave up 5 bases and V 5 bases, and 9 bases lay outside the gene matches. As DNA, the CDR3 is TGTGCCAGCAGTGCCCCAGGGGGAGCGGACAATGAGCAGTTCTTC. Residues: CASSAPGGADNEQFF.

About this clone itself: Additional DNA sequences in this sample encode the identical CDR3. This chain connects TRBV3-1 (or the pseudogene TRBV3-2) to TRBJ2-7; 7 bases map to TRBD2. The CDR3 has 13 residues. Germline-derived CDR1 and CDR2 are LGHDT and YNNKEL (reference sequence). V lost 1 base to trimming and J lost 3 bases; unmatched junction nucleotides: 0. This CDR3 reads CASSQGTSYEQYF. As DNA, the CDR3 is TGTGCCAGCAGCCAAGGGACTAGCTACGAGCAGTACTTC.

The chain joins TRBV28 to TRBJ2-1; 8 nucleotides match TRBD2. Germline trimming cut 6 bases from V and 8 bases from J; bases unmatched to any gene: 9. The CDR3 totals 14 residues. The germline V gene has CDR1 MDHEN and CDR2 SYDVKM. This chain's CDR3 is CASSWAGGRDEQFF. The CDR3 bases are TGTGCCAGCAGCTGGGCGGGGGGCAGAGATGAGCAGTTCTTC. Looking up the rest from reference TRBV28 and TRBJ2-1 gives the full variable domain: DVKVTQSSRYLVKRTGEKVFLECVQDMDHENMFWYRQDPGLGLRLIYFSYDVKMKEKGDIPEGYSVSREKKERFSLILESASTNQTSMYLCASSWAGGRDEQFFGPGTRLTVL.

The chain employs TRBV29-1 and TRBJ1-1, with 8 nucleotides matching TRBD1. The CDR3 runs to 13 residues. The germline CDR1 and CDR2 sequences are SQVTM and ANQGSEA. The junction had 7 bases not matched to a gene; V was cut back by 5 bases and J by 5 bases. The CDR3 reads CSVTTGVGTEAFF. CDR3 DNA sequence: TGCAGCGTTACGACAGGGGTTGGGACTGAAGCTTTCTTT.

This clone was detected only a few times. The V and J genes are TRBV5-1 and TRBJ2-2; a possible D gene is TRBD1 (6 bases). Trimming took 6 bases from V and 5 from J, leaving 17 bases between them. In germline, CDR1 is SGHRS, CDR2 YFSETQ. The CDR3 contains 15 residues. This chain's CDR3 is CASNPDSRGTGELFF. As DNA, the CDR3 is TGCGCCAGCAACCCGGACAGCCGGGGAACCGGGGAGCTGTTTTTT.

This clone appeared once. The CDR3 bases are TGTGCCACCTTACCGCTAGCAGCACCCACAGATACGCAGTATTTT. It is translated as CATLPLAAPTDTQYF. The rearrangement links TRBV27 to TRBJ2-3; weak D call: TRBD2 (5 bases). Germline loops: CDR1 MNHEY, CDR2 SMNVEV (reference sequence). This CDR3 has 15 amino acids. Trimming pared 10 bases from V and 2 bases from J, leaving 19 bases between.

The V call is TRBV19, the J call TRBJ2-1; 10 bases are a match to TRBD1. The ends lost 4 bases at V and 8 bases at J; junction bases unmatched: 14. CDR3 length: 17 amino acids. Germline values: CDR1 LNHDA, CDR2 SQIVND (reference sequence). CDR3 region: CASSTPTGGLSMYEQFF. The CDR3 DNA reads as TGTGCCAGTAGTACCCCGACAGGGGGCCTGTCAATGTATGAGCAGTTCTTC.

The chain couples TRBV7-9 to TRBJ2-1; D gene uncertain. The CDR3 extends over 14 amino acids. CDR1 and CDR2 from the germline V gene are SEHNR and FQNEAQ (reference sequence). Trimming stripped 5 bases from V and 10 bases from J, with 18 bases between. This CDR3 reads CASSGVVVINEQFF. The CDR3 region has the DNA TGTGCCAGCAGCGGTGTAGTAGTTATTAACGAGCAGTTCTTC.

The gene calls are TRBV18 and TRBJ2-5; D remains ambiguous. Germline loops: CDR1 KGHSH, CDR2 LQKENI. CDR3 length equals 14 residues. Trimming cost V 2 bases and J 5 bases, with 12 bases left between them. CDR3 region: CASSPSRVSETQYF. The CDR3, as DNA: TGTGCCAGCTCACCAAGTCGGGTTTCGGAGACCCAGTACTTC.

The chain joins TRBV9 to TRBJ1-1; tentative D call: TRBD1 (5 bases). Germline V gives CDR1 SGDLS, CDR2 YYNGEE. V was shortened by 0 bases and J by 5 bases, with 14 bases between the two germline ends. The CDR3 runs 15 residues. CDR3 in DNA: TGTGCCAGCAGCGTAGTTCGGGCCGGGGGGACTGAAGCTTTCTTT. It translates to CASSVVRAGGTEAFF.

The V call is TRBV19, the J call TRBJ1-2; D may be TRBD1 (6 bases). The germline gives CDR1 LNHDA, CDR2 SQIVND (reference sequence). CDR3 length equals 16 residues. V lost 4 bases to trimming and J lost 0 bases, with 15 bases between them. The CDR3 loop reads CASSREGDIPNYGYTF. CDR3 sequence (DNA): TGTGCCAGTAGTAGGGAGGGGGACATCCCTAACTATGGCTACACCTTC.

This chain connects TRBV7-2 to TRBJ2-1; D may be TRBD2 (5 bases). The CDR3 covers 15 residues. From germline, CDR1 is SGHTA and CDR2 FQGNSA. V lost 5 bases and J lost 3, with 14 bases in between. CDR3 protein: CASSPVGSGYNEQFF. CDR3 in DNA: TGTGCCAGCAGCCCAGTAGGGAGTGGCTACAATGAGCAGTTCTTC.

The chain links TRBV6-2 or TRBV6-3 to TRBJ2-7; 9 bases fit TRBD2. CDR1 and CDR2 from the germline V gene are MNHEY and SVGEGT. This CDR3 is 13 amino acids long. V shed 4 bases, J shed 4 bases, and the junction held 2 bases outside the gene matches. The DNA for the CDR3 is TGTGCCAGCAGTTCGCTAGCGGGATACGAGCAGTACTTC. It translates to CASSSLAGYEQYF.

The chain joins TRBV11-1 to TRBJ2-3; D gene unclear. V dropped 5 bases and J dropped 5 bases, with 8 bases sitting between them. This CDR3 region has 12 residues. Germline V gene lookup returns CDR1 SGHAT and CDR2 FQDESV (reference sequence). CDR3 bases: TGTGCCAGCAGCCTATCGGGAGATACGCAGTATTTT. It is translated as CASSLSGDTQYF.

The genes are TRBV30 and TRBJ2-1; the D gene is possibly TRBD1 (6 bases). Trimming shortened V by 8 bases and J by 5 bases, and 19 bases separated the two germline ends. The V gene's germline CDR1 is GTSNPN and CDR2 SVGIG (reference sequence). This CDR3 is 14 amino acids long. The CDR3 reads CARNPGHPNNEQFF. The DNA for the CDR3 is TGTGCCAGAAATCCGGGACACCCCAACAATGAGCAGTTCTTC.

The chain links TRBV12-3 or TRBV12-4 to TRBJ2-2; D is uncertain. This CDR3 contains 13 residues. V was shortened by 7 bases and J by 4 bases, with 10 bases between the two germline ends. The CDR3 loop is CASNPWATGELFF. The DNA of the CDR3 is TGTGCCAGCAATCCGTGGGCCACCGGGGAGCTGTTTTTT.